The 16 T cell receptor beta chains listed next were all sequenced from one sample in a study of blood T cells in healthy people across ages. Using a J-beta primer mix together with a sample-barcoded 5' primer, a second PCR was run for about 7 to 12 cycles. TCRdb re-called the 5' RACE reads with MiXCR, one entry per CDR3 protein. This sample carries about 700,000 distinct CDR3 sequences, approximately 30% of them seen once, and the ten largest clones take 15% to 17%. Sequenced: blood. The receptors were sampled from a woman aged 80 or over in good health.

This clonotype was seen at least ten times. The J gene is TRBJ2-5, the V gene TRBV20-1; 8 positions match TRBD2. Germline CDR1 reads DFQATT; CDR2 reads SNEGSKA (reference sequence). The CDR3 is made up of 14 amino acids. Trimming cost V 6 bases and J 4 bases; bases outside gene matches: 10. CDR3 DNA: TGCAGTGCCGCGCCAGCGGGGGTAACAGAGACCCAGTACTTC. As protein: CSAAPAGVTETQYF.

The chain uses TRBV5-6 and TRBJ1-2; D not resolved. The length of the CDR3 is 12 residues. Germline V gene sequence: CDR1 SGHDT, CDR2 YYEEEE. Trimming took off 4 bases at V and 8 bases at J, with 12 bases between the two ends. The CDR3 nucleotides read TGTGCCAGCAGCACATACATTGGGGGCTACACCTTC. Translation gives CASSTYIGGYTF.

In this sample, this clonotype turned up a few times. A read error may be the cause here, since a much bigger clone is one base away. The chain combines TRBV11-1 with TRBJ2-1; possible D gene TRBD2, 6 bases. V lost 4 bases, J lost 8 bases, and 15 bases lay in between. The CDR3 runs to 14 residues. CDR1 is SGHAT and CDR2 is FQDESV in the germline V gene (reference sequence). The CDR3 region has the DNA TGTGCCAGCAGCTGGGAACGAGGAGGGGATGAGCAGTTCTTC. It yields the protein CASSWERGGDEQFF. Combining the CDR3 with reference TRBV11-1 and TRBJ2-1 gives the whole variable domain EAEVAQSPRYKITEKSQAVAFWCDPISGHATLYWYRQILGQGPELLVQFQDESVVDDSQLPKDRFSAERLKGVDSTLKIQPAELGDSAMYLCASSWERGGDEQFFGPGTRLTVL.

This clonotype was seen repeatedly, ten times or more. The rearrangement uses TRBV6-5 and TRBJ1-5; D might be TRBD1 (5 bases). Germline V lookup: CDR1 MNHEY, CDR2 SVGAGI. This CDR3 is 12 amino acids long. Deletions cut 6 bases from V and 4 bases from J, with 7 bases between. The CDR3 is CASRNRNQPQHF. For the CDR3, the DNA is TGTGCCAGCAGAAACAGGAATCAGCCCCAGCATTTT.

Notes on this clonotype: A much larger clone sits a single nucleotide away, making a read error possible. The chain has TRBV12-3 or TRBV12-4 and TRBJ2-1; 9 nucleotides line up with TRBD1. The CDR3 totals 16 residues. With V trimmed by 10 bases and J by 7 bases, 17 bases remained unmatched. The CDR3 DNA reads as TGTGCCACCCGGAAGGGACAGGGAAGGATCAGAAATGAGCAGTTCTTC. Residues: CATRKGQGRIRNEQFF.

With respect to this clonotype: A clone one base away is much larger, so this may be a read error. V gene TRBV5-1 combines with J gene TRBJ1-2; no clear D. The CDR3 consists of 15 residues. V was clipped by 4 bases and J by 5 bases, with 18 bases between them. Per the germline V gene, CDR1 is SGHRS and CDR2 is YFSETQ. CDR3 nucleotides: TGCGCCAGCAGCCGCGAAGGTAGCGGCCTTTATGGCTACACCTTC. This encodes CASSREGSGLYGYTF.

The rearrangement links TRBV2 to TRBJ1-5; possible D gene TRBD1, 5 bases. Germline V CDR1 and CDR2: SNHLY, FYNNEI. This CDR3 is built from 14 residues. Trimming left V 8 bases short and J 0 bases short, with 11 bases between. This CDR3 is CASQDKNSNQPQHF. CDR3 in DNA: TGTGCCAGCCAGGACAAAAATAGCAATCAGCCCCAGCATTTT.

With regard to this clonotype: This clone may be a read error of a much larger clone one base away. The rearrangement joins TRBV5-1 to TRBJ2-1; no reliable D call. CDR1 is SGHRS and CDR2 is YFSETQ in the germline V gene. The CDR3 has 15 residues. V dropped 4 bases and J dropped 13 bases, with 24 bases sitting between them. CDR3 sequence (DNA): TGCGCCAGCAGCACCGGGCTCCGGCCCGAAGAGACCCAGTTCTTC. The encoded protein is CASSTGLRPEETQFF.

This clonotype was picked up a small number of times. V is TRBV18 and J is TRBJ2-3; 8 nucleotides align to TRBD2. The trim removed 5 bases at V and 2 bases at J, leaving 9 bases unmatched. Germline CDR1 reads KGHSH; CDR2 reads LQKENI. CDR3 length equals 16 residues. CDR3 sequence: CASSKDSGSYTDTQYF. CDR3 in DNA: TGTGCCAGCTCAAAAGACAGCGGGAGCTACACAGATACGCAGTATTTT.

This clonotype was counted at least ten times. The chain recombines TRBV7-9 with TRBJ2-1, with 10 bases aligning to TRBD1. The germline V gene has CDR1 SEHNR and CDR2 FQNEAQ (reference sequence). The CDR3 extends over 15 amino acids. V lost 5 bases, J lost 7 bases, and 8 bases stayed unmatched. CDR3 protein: CASSKDRGQRNEQFF. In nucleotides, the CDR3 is TGTGCCAGCAGCAAAGACAGGGGGCAGCGGAATGAGCAGTTCTTC.

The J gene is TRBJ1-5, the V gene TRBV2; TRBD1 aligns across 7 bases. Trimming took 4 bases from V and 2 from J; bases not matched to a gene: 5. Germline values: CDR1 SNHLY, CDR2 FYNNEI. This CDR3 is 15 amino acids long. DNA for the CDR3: TGTGCCAGCAGTGCCTCAGGGGGTCGCAATCAGCCCCAGCATTTT. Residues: CASSASGGRNQPQHF.

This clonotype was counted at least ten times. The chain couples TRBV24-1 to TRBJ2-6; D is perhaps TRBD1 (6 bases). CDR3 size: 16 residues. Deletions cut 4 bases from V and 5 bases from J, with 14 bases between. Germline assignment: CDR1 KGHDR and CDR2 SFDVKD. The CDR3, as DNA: TGTGCCACCAGTGAATCCGACAGGTTTAGGGCCAACGTCCTGACTTTC. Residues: CATSESDRFRANVLTF.

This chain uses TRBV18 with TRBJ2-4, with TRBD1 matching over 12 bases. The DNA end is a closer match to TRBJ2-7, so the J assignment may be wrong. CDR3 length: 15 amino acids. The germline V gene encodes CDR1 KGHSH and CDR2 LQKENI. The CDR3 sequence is CASPHSGTGGGEQYF. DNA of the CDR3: TGTGCCAGCCCACATAGCGGGACAGGGGGCGGCGAGCAGTACTTC.

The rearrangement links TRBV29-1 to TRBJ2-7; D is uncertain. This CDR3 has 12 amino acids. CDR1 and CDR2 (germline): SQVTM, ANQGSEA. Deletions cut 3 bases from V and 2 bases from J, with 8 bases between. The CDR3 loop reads CSVEPTAYEQYF. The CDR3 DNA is TGCAGCGTTGAGCCAACCGCCTACGAGCAGTACTTC.

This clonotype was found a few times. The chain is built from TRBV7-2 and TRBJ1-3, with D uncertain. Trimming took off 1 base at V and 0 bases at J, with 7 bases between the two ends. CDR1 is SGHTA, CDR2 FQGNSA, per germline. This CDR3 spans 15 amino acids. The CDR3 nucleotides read TGTGCCAGCAGCTTAGGATCTTACTCTGGAAACACCATATATTTT. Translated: CASSLGSYSGNTIYF.

This CDR3 reads CASSQKREAEAFF. DNA of the CDR3: TGTGCCAGCTCACAAAAACGGGAGGCTGAAGCTTTCTTT. The chain carries TRBV18 and TRBJ1-1; D not resolved. This CDR3 is built from 13 residues. With 4 bases removed from V and 6 bases from J, the gap between germline ends came to 12 bases. Germline CDR1 and CDR2: KGHSH and LQKENI.